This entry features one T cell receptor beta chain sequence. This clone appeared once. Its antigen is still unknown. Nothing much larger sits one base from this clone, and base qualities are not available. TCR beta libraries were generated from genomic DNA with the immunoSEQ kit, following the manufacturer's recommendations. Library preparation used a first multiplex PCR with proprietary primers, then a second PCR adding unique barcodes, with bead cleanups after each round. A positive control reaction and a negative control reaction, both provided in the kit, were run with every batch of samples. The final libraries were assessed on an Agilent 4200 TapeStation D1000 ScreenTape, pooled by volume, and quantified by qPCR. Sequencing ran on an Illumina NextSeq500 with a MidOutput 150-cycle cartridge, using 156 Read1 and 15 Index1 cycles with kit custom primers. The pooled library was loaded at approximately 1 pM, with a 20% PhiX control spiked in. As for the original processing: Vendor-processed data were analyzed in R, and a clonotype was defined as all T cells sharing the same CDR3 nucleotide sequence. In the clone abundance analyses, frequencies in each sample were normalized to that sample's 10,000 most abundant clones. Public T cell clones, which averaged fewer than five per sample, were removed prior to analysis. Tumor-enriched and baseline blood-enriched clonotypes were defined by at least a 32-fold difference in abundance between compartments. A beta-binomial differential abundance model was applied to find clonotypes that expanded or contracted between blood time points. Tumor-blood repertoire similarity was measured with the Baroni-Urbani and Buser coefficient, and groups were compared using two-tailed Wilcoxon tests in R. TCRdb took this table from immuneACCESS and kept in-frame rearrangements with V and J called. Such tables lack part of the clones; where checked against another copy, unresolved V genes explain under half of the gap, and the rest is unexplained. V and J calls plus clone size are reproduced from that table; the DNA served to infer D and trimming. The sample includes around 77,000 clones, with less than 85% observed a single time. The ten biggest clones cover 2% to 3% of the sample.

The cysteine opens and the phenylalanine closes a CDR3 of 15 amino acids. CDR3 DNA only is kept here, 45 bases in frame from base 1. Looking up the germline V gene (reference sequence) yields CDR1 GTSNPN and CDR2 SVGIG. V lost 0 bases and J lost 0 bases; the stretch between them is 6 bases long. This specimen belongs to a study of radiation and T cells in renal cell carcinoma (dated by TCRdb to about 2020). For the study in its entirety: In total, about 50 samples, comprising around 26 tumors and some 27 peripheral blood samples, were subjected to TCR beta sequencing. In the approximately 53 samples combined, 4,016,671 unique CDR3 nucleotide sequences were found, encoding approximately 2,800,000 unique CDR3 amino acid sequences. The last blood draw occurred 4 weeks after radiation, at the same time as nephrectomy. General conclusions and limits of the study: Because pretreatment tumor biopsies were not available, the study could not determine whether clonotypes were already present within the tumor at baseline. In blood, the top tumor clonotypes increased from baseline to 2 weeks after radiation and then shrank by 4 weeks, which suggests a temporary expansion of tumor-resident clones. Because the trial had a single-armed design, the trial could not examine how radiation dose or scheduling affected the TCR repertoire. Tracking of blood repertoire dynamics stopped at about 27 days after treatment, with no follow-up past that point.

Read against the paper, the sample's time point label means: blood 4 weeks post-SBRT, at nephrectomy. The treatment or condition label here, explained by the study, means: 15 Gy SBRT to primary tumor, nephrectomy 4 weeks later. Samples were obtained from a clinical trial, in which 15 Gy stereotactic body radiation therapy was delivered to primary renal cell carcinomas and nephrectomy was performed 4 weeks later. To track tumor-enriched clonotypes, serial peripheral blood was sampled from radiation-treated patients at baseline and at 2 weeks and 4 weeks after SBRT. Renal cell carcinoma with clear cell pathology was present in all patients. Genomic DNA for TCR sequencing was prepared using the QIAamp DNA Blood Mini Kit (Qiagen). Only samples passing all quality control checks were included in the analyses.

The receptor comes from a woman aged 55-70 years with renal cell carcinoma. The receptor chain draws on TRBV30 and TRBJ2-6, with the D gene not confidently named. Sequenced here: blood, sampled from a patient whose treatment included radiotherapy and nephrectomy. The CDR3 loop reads CAWSVDNSGANVLTF. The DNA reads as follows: TGTGCCTGGAGTGTCGATAACTCTGGGGCCAACGTCCTGACTTTC.